This record covers a single T cell receptor beta chain. The antigen remains undetermined. TCRdb's copy holds only in-frame clones and misses some; the assay was immunoSEQ multiplex PCR. Counted here are 85,000 to 120,000 clones, roughly 88% occurring once; the ten biggest clones make up approximately 4.7%. This record comes from a study of T cell responses to AZD1222 COVID-19 vaccine. Study context: Some second doses came at about 4 weeks and others at about 12 weeks; these were pooled.

The CDR3 loop spans 16 amino acids. Germline CDR1 reads SGHVS; CDR2 reads FQNEAQ. V lost 1 base, J lost 2 bases, and 12 bases lay in between. Study-wide points: Among vaccine-associated CD4 TCRs, coverage spanned spike, with dominance at 160-218 and 743-854. Donors skewed white British and female; clonal diversity was possibly underestimated. Only a handful of people who got AZD1222 tested seropositive at baseline.

The TCR originated in an adult in good health. The genes are TRBV7-8 and TRBJ1-5; D uncertain. The specimen was peripheral blood, collected on day 0 of AZD1222 vaccination. The CDR3 nucleotides read TGTGCCAGCAGCTTAGTTCAGAGATATGGCAATCAGCCCCAGCATTTT. Protein sequence: CASSLVQRYGNQPQHF.